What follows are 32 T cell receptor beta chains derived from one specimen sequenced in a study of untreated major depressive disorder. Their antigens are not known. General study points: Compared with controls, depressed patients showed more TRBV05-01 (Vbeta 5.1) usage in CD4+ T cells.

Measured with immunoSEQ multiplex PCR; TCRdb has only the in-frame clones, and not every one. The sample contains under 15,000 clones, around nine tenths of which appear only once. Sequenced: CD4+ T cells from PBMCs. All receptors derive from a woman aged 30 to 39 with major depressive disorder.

This CDR3 is CASSRGQVMIYEQYF. The CDR3 DNA sequence: TGTGCCAGCAGCCGGGGACAGGTGATGATCTACGAGCAGTACTTC. The V call is TRBV5-6, the J call TRBJ2-7, with TRBD1 matching over 8 bases. CDR1 and CDR2 from the germline V gene are SGHDT and YYEEEE. The CDR3 spans 15 residues. After removal of 4 bases from V and 3 bases from J, the junction contained 9 bases not matched to a gene.

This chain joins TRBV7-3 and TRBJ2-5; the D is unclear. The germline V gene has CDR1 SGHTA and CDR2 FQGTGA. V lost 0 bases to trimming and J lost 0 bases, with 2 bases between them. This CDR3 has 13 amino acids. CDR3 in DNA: TGTGCCAGCAGCTTAACTAACCAAGAGACCCAGTACTTC. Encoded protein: CASSLTNQETQYF.

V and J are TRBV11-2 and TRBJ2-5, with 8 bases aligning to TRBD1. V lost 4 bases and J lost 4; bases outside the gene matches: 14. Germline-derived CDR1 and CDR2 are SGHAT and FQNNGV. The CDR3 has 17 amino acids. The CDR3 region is CASSSPHRDRRRETQYF. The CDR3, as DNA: TGTGCCAGCAGCTCCCCCCACCGGGACAGGAGACGAGAGACCCAGTACTTC.

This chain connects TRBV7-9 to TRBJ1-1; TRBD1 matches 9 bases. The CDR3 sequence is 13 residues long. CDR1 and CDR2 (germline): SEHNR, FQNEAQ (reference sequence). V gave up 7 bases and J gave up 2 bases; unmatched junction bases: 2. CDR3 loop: CASKTGGNTEAFF. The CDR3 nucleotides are TGTGCCAGCAAGACAGGGGGTAACACTGAAGCTTTCTTT.

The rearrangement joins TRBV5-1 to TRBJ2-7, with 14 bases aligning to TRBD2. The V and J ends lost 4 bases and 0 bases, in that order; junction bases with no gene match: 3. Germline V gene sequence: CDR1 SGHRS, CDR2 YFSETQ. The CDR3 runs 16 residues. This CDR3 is CASSMTSGRASYEQYF. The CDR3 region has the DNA TGCGCCAGCAGCATGACTAGCGGGAGGGCCTCCTACGAGCAGTACTTC.

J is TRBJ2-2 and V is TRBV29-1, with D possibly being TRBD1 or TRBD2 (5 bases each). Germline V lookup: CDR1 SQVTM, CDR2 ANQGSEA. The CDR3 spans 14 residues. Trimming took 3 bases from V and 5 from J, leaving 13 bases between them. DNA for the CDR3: TGCAGCGTTGATGGGGGTCTAGTAACCGGGGAGCTGTTTTTT. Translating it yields CSVDGGLVTGELFF.

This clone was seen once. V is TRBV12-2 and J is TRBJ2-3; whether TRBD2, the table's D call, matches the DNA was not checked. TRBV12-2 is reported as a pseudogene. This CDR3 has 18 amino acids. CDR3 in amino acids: CASRSLPKNGDSTDTQYF. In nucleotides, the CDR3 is TGTGCAAGTCGCTCCCTCCCGAAAAATGGAGACAGCACAGATACGCAGTATTTT.

CDR3 bases: TGTGCCAGCAGCAGGGGGGGGAAGGCAGATACGCAGTATTTT. Its protein product is CASSRGGKADTQYF. The chain employs TRBV7-6 and TRBJ2-3; weak D call: TRBD2 (7 bases). There are 14 residues in the CDR3. Germline CDR1 SGHVS, CDR2 FNYEAQ. V was cut by 5 bases and J by 4 bases, with 13 bases left in between.

The CDR3 nucleotides read TGTGCCAGCAGGTTCGGCGGGAGGGCCCTCAATGAGCAGTTCTTC. Its translation: CASRFGGRALNEQFF. This chain uses TRBV7-2 with TRBJ2-1; 9 bases agree with TRBD2. The CDR3 contains 15 residues. V lost 6 bases and J lost 6; bases outside the gene matches: 9. Germline CDR1 reads SGHTA; CDR2 reads FQGNSA.

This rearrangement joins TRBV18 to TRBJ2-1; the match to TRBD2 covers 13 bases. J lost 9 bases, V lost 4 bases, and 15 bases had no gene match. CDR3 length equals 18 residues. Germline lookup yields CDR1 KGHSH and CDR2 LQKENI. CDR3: CASSQQSGTSGKSGEQFF. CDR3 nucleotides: TGTGCCAGCTCACAGCAATCCGGGACTAGCGGGAAGTCTGGTGAGCAGTTCTTC.

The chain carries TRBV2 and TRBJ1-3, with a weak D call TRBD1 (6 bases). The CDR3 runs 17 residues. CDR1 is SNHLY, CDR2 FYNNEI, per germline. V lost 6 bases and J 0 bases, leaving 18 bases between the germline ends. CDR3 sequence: CASSGTQAAISGNTIYF. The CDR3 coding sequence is TGTGCCAGCAGCGGGACACAAGCCGCGATCTCTGGAAACACCATATATTTT. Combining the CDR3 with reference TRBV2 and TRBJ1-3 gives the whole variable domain EPEVTQTPSHQVTQMGQEVILRCVPISNHLYFYWYRQILGQKVEFLVSFYNNEISEKSEIFDDQFSVERPDGSNFTLKIRSTKLEDSAMYFCASSGTQAAISGNTIYFGEGSWLTVV.

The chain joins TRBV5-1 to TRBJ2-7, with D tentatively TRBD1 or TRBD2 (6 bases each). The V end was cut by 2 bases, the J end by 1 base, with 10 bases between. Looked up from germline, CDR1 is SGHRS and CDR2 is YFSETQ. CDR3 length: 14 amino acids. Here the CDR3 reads CASSLRGGSYEQYF. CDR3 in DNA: TGCGCCAGCAGCTTAAGAGGGGGGTCCTACGAGCAGTACTTC. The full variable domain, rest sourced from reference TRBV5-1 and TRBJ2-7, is KAGVTQTPRYLIKTRGQQVTLSCSPISGHRSVSWYQQTPGQGLQFLFEYFSETQRNKGNFPGRFSGRQFSNSRSEMNVSTLELGDSALYLCASSLRGGSYEQYFGPGTRLTVT.

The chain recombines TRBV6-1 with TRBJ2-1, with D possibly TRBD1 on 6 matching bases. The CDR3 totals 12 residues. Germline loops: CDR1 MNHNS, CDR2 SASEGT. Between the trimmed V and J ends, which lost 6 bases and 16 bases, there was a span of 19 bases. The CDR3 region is CASSPSELQGFF. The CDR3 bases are TGTGCCAGCAGCCCCTCGGAGCTACAGGGTTTCTTC.

CDR3 DNA sequence: TGTGCCAGCAGTTACCTCCAGGGAGACTACGAGCAGTACTTC. Translation gives CASSYLQGDYEQYF. This chain connects TRBV6-6 to TRBJ2-7; perhaps D is TRBD1 or TRBD2 (5 bases each). The germline V and J ends were trimmed by 2 bases and 3 bases, with 11 bases remaining between them. The CDR3 sequence is 14 residues long. Germline V gene sequence: CDR1 MNHNY, CDR2 SVGAGI (reference sequence).

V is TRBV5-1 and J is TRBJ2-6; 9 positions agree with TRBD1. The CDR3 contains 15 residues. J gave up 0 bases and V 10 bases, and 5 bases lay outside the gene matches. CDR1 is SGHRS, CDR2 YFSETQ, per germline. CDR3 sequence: CACGQGSSGANVLTF. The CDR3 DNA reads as TGCGCCTGTGGACAGGGGAGCTCTGGGGCCAACGTCCTGACTTTC.

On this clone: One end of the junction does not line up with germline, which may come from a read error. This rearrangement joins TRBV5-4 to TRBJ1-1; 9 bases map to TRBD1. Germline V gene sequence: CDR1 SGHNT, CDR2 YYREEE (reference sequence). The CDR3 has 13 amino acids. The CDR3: CASSLGDRAEAFF. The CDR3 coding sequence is TGTGCCAGCAGCTTGGGGGACAGGGCTGAGGCTTTCTTT.

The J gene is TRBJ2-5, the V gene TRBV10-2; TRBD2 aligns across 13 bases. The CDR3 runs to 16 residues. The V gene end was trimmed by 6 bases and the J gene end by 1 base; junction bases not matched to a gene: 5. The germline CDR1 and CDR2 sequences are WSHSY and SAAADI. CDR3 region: CASRLTSGRAQETQYF. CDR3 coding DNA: TGCGCCAGCAGACTTACTAGCGGGAGGGCCCAAGAGACCCAGTACTTC.

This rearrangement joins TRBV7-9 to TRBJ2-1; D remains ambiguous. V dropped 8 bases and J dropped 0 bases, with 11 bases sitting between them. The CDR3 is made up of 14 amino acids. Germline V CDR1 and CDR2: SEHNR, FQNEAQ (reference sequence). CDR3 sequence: CASRWLISYNEQFF. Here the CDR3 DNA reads TGTGCCAGCCGATGGTTGATCTCCTACAATGAGCAGTTCTTC. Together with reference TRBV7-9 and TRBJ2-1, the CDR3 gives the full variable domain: DTGVSQNPRHKITKRGQNVTFRCDPISEHNRLYWYRQTLGQGPEFLTYFQNEAQLEKSRLLSDRFSAERPKGSFSTLEIQRTEQGDSAMYLCASRWLISYNEQFFGPGTRLTVL.

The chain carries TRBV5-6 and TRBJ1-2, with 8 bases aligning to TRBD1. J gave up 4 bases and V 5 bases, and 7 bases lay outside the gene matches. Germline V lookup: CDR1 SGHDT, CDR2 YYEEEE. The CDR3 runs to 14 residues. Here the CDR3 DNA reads TGTGCCAGCAGACCGACAGGGGCTTTCTATGGCTACACCTTC. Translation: CASRPTGAFYGYTF.

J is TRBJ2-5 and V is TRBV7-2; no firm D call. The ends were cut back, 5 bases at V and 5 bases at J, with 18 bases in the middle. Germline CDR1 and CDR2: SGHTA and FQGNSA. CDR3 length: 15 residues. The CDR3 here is CASSGVLYWSETQYF. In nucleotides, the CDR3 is TGTGCCAGCAGCGGAGTACTGTACTGGTCCGAGACCCAGTACTTC.

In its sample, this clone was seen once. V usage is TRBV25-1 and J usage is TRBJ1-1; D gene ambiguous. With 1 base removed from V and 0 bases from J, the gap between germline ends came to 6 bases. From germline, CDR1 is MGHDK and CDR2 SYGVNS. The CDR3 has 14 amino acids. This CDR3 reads CASSEFGLNTEAFF. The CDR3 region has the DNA TGTGCCAGCAGTGAATTCGGATTGAACACTGAAGCTTTCTTT.

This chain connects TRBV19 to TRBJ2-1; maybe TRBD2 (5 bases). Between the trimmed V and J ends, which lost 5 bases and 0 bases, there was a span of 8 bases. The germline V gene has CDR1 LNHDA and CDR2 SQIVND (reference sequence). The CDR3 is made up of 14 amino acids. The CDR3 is CASSRDHSYNEQFF. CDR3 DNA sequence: TGTGCCAGTAGTCGGGATCACTCCTACAATGAGCAGTTCTTC.

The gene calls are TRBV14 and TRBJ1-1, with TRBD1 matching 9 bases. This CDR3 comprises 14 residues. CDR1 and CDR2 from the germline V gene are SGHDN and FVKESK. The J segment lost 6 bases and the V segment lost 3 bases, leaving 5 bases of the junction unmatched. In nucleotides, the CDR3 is TGTGCCAGCAGCCATATGGGACAGGGAGCTGAAGCTTTCTTT. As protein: CASSHMGQGAEAFF.

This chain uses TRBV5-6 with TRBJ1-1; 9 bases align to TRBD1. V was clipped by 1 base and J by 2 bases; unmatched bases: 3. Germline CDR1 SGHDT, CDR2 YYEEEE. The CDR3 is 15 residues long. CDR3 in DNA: TGTGCCAGCAGCTTGCCGGGACAGGGTAACACTGAAGCTTTCTTT. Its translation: CASSLPGQGNTEAFF.

Written as DNA, the CDR3 is TGCGCCAGCAGTGAGTCGGGACTAGCGGGAGTCGGGCAGTTCTTC. As protein: CASSESGLAGVGQFF. The chain uses TRBV10-1 and TRBJ2-1; 14 nucleotides agree with TRBD2. The germline CDR1 and CDR2 sequences are WNHNN and SYGVQD (reference sequence). The V and J ends lost 0 bases and 12 bases, in that order; junction bases with no gene match: 4. This CDR3 comprises 15 residues.

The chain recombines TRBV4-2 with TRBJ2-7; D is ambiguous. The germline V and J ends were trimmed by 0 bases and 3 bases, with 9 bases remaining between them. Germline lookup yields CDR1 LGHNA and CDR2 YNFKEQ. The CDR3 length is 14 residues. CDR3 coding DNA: TGTGCCAGCAGCCAAGAGTTTCGGGTCTACGAGCAGTACTTC. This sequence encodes CASSQEFRVYEQYF.

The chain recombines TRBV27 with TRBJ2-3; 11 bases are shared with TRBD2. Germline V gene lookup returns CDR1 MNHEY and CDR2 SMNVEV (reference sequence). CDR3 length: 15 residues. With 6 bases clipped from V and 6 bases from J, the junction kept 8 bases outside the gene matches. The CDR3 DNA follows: TGTGCCAGCAGAATTAGCGGGAGGGCCCGGGATACGCAGTATTTT. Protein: CASRISGRARDTQYF.

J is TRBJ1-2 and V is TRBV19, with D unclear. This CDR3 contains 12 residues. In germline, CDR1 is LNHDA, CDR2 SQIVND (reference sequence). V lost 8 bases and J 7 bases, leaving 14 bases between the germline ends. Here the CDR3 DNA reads TGTGCCAGTGATCGATATGGTTTTGGCTACACCTTC. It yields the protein CASDRYGFGYTF.

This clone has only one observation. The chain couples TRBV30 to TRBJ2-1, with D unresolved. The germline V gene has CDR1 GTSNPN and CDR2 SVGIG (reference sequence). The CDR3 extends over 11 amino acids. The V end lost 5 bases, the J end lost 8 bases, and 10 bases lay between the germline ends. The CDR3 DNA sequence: TGTGCCTGGTCTGGGGTCGATGAGCAGTTCTTC. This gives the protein CAWSGVDEQFF.

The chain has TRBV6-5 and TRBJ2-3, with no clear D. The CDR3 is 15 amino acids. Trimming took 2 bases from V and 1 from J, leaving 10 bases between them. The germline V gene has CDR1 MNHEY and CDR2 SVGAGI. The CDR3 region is CASSYVGGRTDTQYF. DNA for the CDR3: TGTGCCAGCAGTTACGTCGGTGGACGCACAGATACGCAGTATTTT.

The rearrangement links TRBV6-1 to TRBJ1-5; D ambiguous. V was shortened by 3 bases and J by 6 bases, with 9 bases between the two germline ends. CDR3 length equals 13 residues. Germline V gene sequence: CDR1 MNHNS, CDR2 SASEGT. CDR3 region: CASSDQEGQPQHF. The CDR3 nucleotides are TGTGCCAGCAGTGATCAGGAGGGTCAGCCCCAGCATTTT.

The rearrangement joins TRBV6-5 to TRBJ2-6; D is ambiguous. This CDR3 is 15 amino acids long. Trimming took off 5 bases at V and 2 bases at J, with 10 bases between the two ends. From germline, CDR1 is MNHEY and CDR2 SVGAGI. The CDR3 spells CASSPLGPGANVLTF. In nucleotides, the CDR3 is TGTGCCAGCAGTCCGCTAGGGCCTGGGGCCAACGTCCTGACTTTC.